The source of this T cell receptor beta chain is a study of T cell repertoires in cytomegalovirus infection. In its sample, this clonotype was seen a few times. The ends lost 6 bases at V and 4 bases at J; junction bases unmatched: 3. The CDR3 covers 13 residues. Germline values: CDR1 MDHEN, CDR2 SYDVKM. TCRdb ran MiXCR on the reads and lists one entry per CDR3 protein. The data contain 680,000 or so distinct CDR3 sequences, 35% to 45% of them seen just once; the ten biggest clones take up roughly 2.9%. The chain combines TRBV28 with TRBJ2-7; 10 positions agree with TRBD1. The material sequenced was PBMCs. This TCR was recovered from a human donor in good health (CMV status not recorded). Some clones in this sample may be carry-over from other donors' samples. As DNA, the CDR3 is TGTGCCAGCAGCGACAGGGGGCTTTACGAGCAGTACTTC. Amino acids: CASSDRGLYEQYF.